This TCR beta chain was sequenced in a study of OX40 agonist ivuxolimab in advanced cancers. Study conclusions and caveats: Doses of 0.1 to 3.0 mg/kg were accompanied by clonal expansion of CD4+ and CD8+ blood T cells by week 6.

CDR1 is LNHDA, CDR2 SQIVND, per germline (reference sequence). The CDR3 covers 15 residues. The ends lost 6 bases at V and 0 bases at J; junction bases unmatched: 4. On this clone: What it binds is unknown.

Produced via immunoSEQ multiplex PCR; TCRdb's table is partial and in-frame only. The sample records about 69,000 clones, about three quarters being singletons. This rearrangement joins TRBV19 to TRBJ1-4; 7 nucleotides align to TRBD1. Sequenced material: CD4+ or CD8+ T cells sorted from blood, taken in a trial of the OX40 agonist ivuxolimab. This TCR was sampled from an adult with an advanced solid tumor such as melanoma, head and neck, liver or kidney cancer. CDR3 sequence (DNA): TGTGCCAGTAGCCGGGGGACAGCAACTAATGAAAAACTGTTTTTT. Residues: CASSRGTATNEKLFF.